A selection of T cell receptor beta chains follows, all from one sample in a study of blood T cells in healthy people across ages. One entry per CDR3 protein results from TCRdb running MiXCR on the 5' RACE reads. The sample holds fewer than 1,000,000 distinct CDR3 sequences, about 46% seen once. The sample comprised blood. Source of these receptors: a man older than 75 in good health. The CDR3 runs from the conserved cysteine through the conserved F or W. The D gene is left open where the match is weak. A clone size is listed for some rows: how often the clone was seen (once, few, many), or a class if it is expanded.

.,TRBV7-2,TRBJ2-4,once,CASSLDPGAGNEQYF,TGTGCCAGCAGCTTAGATCCGGGAGCGGGCAATGAGCAGTACTTC
TRBD1,TRBV29-1,TRBJ2-7,many,CSAATGGWDEQYF,TGCAGCGCAGCGACAGGGGGCTGGGACGAGCAGTACTTC
.,TRBV2,TRBJ1-1,few,CASSAVTLNTEAFF,TGTGCCAGCAGTGCCGTCACATTGAACACTGAAGCTTTCTTT
.,TRBV20-1,TRBJ2-1,few,CSVISGSFNEQFF,TGCAGTGTAATATCGGGTAGCTTCAATGAGCAGTTCTTC
TRBD2,TRBV5-1,TRBJ2-1,once,CASSSLSGVGEQFF,TGCGCCAGCAGCTCACTTAGCGGGGTTGGGGAGCAGTTCTTC
TRBD1,TRBV4-2,TRBJ2-7,.,CASREGQGVSNEQYF,TGTGCCAGCAGGGAGGGACAGGGAGTGAGCAATGAGCAGTACTTC
TRBD1,TRBV9,TRBJ1-2,few,CASSDGTETYGYTF,TGTGCCAGCAGCGATGGGACAGAGACCTATGGCTACACCTTC
TRBD2,TRBV5-1,TRBJ2-1,.,CASGLEGLAGVDEQFF,TGCGCCAGCGGCTTGGAAGGACTAGCGGGAGTAGATGAGCAGTTCTTC
TRBD2,TRBV7-9,TRBJ2-6,.,CASIPGAGDRGANVLTF,TGTGCCAGCATCCCGGGAGCGGGAGACCGGGGGGCCAACGTCCTGACTTTC
TRBD2,TRBV2,TRBJ2-1,.,CASKGTSGSDEQFF,TGTGCCAGCAAGGGGACTAGCGGGAGCGATGAGCAGTTCTTC
.,TRBV29-1,TRBJ2-3,.,CSVAPSTDTQYF,TGCAGCGTTGCGCCTAGCACAGATACGCAGTATTTT
.,TRBV7-9,TRBJ1-4,.,CASRRDREKLFF,TGTGCCAGCAGAAGAGACAGGGAAAAACTGTTTTTT
TRBD2,TRBV7-9,TRBJ2-3,many,CASSPLWAGGPSDTQYF,TGTGCCAGCAGCCCATTGTGGGCGGGAGGGCCTTCAGATACGCAGTATTTT
TRBD2,TRBV7-9,TRBJ2-7,.,CASSPGTSGGPSYNEQYF,TGTGCCAGCAGCCCGGGGACTAGCGGGGGCCCTTCCTACAATGAGCAGTACTTC
.,TRBV7-3,TRBJ2-7,few,CASSLSGTGRYEQYF,TGTGCCAGCAGCTTAAGTGGGACCGGAAGGTACGAGCAGTACTTC
.,TRBV4-3,TRBJ2-5,.,CASSQAASTQETQYF,TGCGCCAGCAGCCAAGCAGCGAGCACCCAAGAGACCCAGTACTTC
TRBD1,TRBV24-1,TRBJ2-1,.,CATSDTGTGMIDEQFF,TGTGCCACCAGTGACACCGGGACAGGGATGATTGACGAGCAGTTCTTC
TRBD1,TRBV20-1,TRBJ2-7,.,CSAPRDRGNEQYF,TGCAGTGCTCCTAGGGACAGGGGGAACGAGCAGTACTTC
TRBD1,TRBV7-2,TRBJ2-3,.,CASSSDRGQTDTQYF,TGTGCCAGCAGCTCGGACAGGGGGCAAACAGATACGCAGTATTTT
TRBD1,TRBV20-1,TRBJ2-5,medium-sized,CSAGTGGRETQYF,TGCAGTGCCGGAACAGGGGGCCGAGAGACCCAGTACTTC